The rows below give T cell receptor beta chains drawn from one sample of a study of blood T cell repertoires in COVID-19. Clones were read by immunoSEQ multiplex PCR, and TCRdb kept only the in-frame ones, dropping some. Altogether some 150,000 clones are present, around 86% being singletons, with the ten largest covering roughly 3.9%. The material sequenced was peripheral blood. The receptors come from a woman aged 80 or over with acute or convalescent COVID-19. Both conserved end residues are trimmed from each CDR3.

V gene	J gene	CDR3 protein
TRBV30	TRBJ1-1	AWSALSERTEAF
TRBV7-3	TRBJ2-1	ASSTGWGLGGNEQF
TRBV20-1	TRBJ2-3	SARGLDTQY
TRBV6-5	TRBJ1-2	ASRTGDWNGYT
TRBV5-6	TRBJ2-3	ASSNPFGDSYTDTQY
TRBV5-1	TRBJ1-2	ASSLGQGLIGYT
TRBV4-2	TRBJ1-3	ASSQVSGGNSGNTIY
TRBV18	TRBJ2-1	ASSPGSGTGMYNEQF
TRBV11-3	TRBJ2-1	ASSILESEQF
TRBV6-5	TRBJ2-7	ASRGGLQPPPY
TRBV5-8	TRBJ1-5	ASSLWTGPDSNQPQH
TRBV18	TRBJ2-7	ASSRTGPYEQY
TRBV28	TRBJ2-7	ASTTGGLFYEQY
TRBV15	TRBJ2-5	ATSRTGRAGIQETQY
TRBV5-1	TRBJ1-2	ASSLAQATYGYT
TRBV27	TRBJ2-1	ASSFTGLAVYNEQF
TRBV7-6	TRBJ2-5	ASSDTRTGSGETQY
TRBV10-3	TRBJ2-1	AIRVQGGSVREQF
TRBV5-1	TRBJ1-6	ASSETQGGGSPLH
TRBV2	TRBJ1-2	ASSPGDSYGYT
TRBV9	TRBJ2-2	ASSPGTPTEGNTGELF
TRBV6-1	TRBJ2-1	ASSGVGWTGVYNEQF
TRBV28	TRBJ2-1	ASRGLFNEQF
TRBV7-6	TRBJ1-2	ASSSTGGGYT
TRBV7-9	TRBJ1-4	ASSLWSATNEKLF
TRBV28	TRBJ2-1	ASSRDRAFNEQF
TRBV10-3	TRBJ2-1	AISEFKSLNEQF
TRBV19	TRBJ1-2	ASSLIPGQGYGYT